A single sample gave rise to the 27 T cell receptor beta chains below, sequenced in a study of cytomegalovirus exposure and HLA in healthy donors. The study ran its PCR with 60 Vbeta and 13 Jbeta primers. TCRdb's table, derived via immunoSEQ multiplex PCR, lists solely in-frame clones and lacks some. The table includes about 120,000 clones, around four fifths detected once. The sample taken for sequencing was PBMCs. The receptors derive from a man in his 60s in good health and CMV-seropositive.

As concerns this clone: The identical CDR3 is also encoded by other nucleotide sequences in the sample. The CDR3 DNA sequence: TGCGCCAGCAGCTCGGGGATTAATAATTCACCCCTCCACTTT. It translates to CASSSGINNSPLHF. The chain joins TRBV5-1 to TRBJ1-6; D not certain. Deletions cut 3 bases from V and 5 bases from J, with 9 bases between. This CDR3 contains 14 residues. CDR1 is SGHRS and CDR2 is YFSETQ in the germline V gene.

This sequence joins TRBV7-3 and TRBJ2-1; 8 nucleotides agree with TRBD2. CDR3 length: 15 residues. Trimming cost V 5 bases and J 5 bases; bases outside gene matches: 8. CDR1 is SGHTA and CDR2 is FQGTGA in the germline V gene. The CDR3 bases are TGTGCCAGCAGCCCCCCGGGAGGGGGTAACAATGAGCAGTTCTTC. This encodes CASSPPGGGNNEQFF.

This clone was observed a handful of times. This chain joins TRBV28 and TRBJ1-5, with 8 bases identical to TRBD1. The CDR3 spans 17 residues. The V gene's germline CDR1 is MDHEN and CDR2 SYDVKM. The V gene end was trimmed by 4 bases and the J gene end by 6 bases; junction bases not matched to a gene: 14. The CDR3 spells CASSWGSSGGVGQPQHF. For the CDR3, the DNA is TGTGCCAGCAGTTGGGGCTCTTCAGGGGGCGTAGGTCAGCCCCAGCATTTT.

The V gene is TRBV5-1, the J gene TRBJ2-1; 7 bases match TRBD1. Per the germline V gene, CDR1 is SGHRS and CDR2 is YFSETQ. Trimming at V came to 0 bases and at J to 4 bases, leaving 7 bases not matched to a gene. The CDR3 runs 16 residues. The DNA for the CDR3 is TGCGCCAGCAGCTTGGAAGTGGGACAGTTTTACAATGAGCAGTTCTTC. Encoded protein: CASSLEVGQFYNEQFF. Combining the CDR3 with reference TRBV5-1 and TRBJ2-1 gives the whole variable domain KAGVTQTPRYLIKTRGQQVTLSCSPISGHRSVSWYQQTPGQGLQFLFEYFSETQRNKGNFPGRFSGRQFSNSRSEMNVSTLELGDSALYLCASSLEVGQFYNEQFFGPGTRLTVL.

This clone was detected many times. The chain uses TRBV7-9 and TRBJ2-3, with TRBD2 matching over 11 bases. Germline CDR1 and CDR2: SEHNR and FQNEAQ (reference sequence). V shed 4 bases, J shed 5 bases, and the junction held 2 bases outside the gene matches. This CDR3 has 14 amino acids. The CDR3 nucleotides are TGTGCCAGCAGCTGGGGACTAGCGGAAGATACGCAGTATTTT. It specifies CASSWGLAEDTQYF.

This clone occurred a few times. Other DNA sequences in this specimen translate into the identical CDR3. This chain joins TRBV7-3 and TRBJ1-1; tentative D call: TRBD1 (5 bases). Trimming took 5 bases from V and 3 from J, leaving 16 bases between them. The CDR3 totals 15 residues. Germline V gene sequence: CDR1 SGHTA, CDR2 FQGTGA. CDR3 bases: TGTGCCAGCAGCCCAACGGGGGTAAGGGACACTGAAGCTTTCTTT. It is translated as CASSPTGVRDTEAFF.

The V call is TRBV5-1, the J call TRBJ2-1; D perhaps matches TRBD1 (6 bases). V lost 4 bases to trimming and J lost 5 bases, with 10 bases between them. The CDR3 is made up of 13 amino acids. Per germline, CDR1 SGHRS and CDR2 YFSETQ. CDR3 protein: CASSPGQDNEQFF. The CDR3 DNA follows: TGCGCCAGCAGCCCGGGACAAGACAATGAGCAGTTCTTC. The complete variable domain, with remaining parts taken from reference TRBV5-1 and TRBJ2-1, reads KAGVTQTPRYLIKTRGQQVTLSCSPISGHRSVSWYQQTPGQGLQFLFEYFSETQRNKGNFPGRFSGRQFSNSRSEMNVSTLELGDSALYLCASSPGQDNEQFFGPGTRLTVL.

The rearrangement uses TRBV29-1 and TRBJ2-1, with D perhaps TRBD2 (5 bases). Trimming removed 6 bases from V and 9 bases from J, with 21 bases in between. CDR3 length: 14 amino acids. Germline-derived CDR1 and CDR2 are SQVTM and ANQGSEA. The CDR3 DNA reads TGCAGCGTGGCTGCTAGCCTAGCCGACTTTGAGCAGTTCTTC. It encodes CSVAASLADFEQFF.

The rearrangement joins TRBV28 to TRBJ2-5; 9 positions match TRBD2. The germline gives CDR1 MDHEN, CDR2 SYDVKM. V shed 5 bases, J shed 4 bases, and the junction held 8 bases outside the gene matches. The CDR3 has 15 amino acids. CDR3 residues: CASSPGSGSRETQYF. Here the CDR3 DNA reads TGTGCCAGCAGTCCCGGTAGCGGGAGTCGAGAGACCCAGTACTTC.

The rearrangement joins TRBV6-5 to TRBJ2-4, with 7 bases fitting TRBD2. Germline-derived CDR1 and CDR2 are MNHEY and SVGAGI. The CDR3 extends over 15 amino acids. V lost 6 bases, J lost 2 bases, and 7 bases stayed unmatched. The CDR3 is CASSNGRVPKNIQYF. The CDR3 nucleotides are TGTGCCAGCAGCAATGGGAGGGTTCCCAAAAACATTCAGTACTTC.

With respect to this clone: Other DNA sequences from this sample encode an identical CDR3 as well. The rearrangement joins TRBV5-1 to TRBJ1-1; weak D call: TRBD1 (5 bases). This CDR3 spans 13 amino acids. Trimming cost V 2 bases and J 1 base, with 6 bases left between them. Per germline, CDR1 SGHRS and CDR2 YFSETQ. CDR3 nucleotides: TGCGCCAGCAGCTTTGACAGGAACACTGAAGCTTTCTTT. Protein: CASSFDRNTEAFF.

The V call is TRBV19, the J call TRBJ2-1, with 8 bases that match TRBD2. With V trimmed by 3 bases and J by 3 bases, 4 bases remained unmatched. CDR1 and CDR2 (germline): LNHDA, SQIVND (reference sequence). The CDR3 runs 15 residues. CDR3 loop: CASSMGLAGYNEQFF. CDR3 coding DNA: TGTGCCAGTAGTATGGGCCTAGCGGGCTACAATGAGCAGTTCTTC. Full variable domain (missing parts from reference TRBV19 and TRBJ2-1): DGGITQSPKYLFRKEGQNVTLSCEQNLNHDAMYWYRQDPGQGLRLIYYSQIVNDFQKGDIAEGYSVSREKKESFPLTVTSAQKNPTAFYLCASSMGLAGYNEQFFGPGTRLTVL.

The chain is built from TRBV5-1 and TRBJ1-4; D not certain. This CDR3 comprises 14 residues. Germline CDR1 is SGHRS and CDR2 is YFSETQ. V gave up 2 bases and J gave up 3 bases, with 8 bases separating them. CDR3 in DNA: TGCGCCAGCAGCTTACAGAGTCCTAATGAAAAACTGTTTTTT. This gives the protein CASSLQSPNEKLFF.

This clone was picked up a small number of times. The DNA for the CDR3 is TGTGCCAGCAGTCTAGCGGGAGTCTACGAGCAGTACTTC. Translated: CASSLAGVYEQYF. V is TRBV6-1 and J is TRBJ2-7, with TRBD2 identical over 10 bases. The CDR3 runs 13 residues. The germline V gene has CDR1 MNHNS and CDR2 SASEGT. After removal of 5 bases from V and 3 bases from J, the junction contained 1 base not matched to a gene.

This clone was detected only once. The rearrangement links TRBV5-1 to TRBJ2-6; D possibly corresponds to TRBD1 (7 bases). V lost 4 bases and J lost 2, with 19 bases in between. The V gene's germline CDR1 is SGHRS and CDR2 YFSETQ. The CDR3 sequence is 18 residues long. CDR3 in DNA: TGCGCCAGCAGCCCCGGATCGGGCAGGGGGGCTGGGGCCAACGTCCTGACTTTC. Translation: CASSPGSGRGAGANVLTF.

The V and J genes are TRBV4-1 and TRBJ2-5; D possibly corresponds to TRBD1 (7 bases). This CDR3 is 15 amino acids long. Germline assignment: CDR1 MGHRA and CDR2 YSYEKL. V lost 2 bases and J 3 bases, leaving 13 bases between the germline ends. The CDR3 region is CASSQTGEREETQYF. The CDR3 region has the DNA TGCGCCAGCAGCCAAACAGGGGAGCGGGAAGAGACCCAGTACTTC.

The chain links TRBV27 to TRBJ2-1; tentative D call: TRBD1 (6 bases). CDR3 length: 14 residues. From germline, CDR1 is MNHEY and CDR2 SMNVEV (reference sequence). Trimming pared 2 bases from V and 8 bases from J, leaving 13 bases between. CDR3 amino acids: CASSLLTGWDEQFF. The CDR3 bases are TGTGCCAGCAGTTTACTCACAGGGTGGGATGAGCAGTTCTTC.

CDR3 DNA: TGCAGCGTTGGTATATCAGGCGCGGCTTTCTTT. It translates to CSVGISGAAFF. The chain has TRBV29-1 and TRBJ1-1; D is unclear. Trimming shortened V by 4 bases and J by 11 bases, and 14 bases separated the two germline ends. CDR3 length: 11 amino acids. The V gene's germline CDR1 is SQVTM and CDR2 ANQGSEA. Based on the CDR3 plus reference TRBV29-1 and TRBJ1-1, the full variable domain is SAVISQKPSRDICQRGTSLTIQCQVDSQVTMMFWYRQQPGQSLTLIATANQGSEATYESGFVIDKFPISRPNLTFSTLTVSNMSPEDSSIYLCSVGISGAAFFGQGTRLTVV.

This chain joins TRBV30 and TRBJ2-7, with 8 positions matching TRBD1. Germline V gene data show CDR1 as GTSNPN and CDR2 as SVGIG (reference sequence). This CDR3 is built from 13 residues. V dropped 2 bases and J dropped 5; count of bases not matched to a gene: 5. The DNA of the CDR3 is TGTGCCTGGAGTCTCAGGGGGCCCGACGAGCAGTACTTC. Amino acids: CAWSLRGPDEQYF.

This chain joins TRBV30 and TRBJ2-1, with 7 positions matching TRBD2. The ends lost 4 bases at V and 8 bases at J; junction bases unmatched: 5. The CDR3 consists of 12 residues. Germline CDR1 is GTSNPN and CDR2 is SVGIG (reference sequence). The CDR3 region is CAWNRGSDEQFF. CDR3 DNA sequence: TGTGCCTGGAACCGCGGGAGCGATGAGCAGTTCTTC.

The rearrangement joins TRBV6-6 to TRBJ1-6; D might be TRBD1 (5 bases). With 5 bases removed from V and 4 bases from J, the gap between germline ends came to 12 bases. The length of the CDR3 is 15 residues. The germline gives CDR1 MNHNY, CDR2 SVGAGI (reference sequence). Here the CDR3 DNA reads TGTGCCAGCAGTCCAACGACAGTATATAATTCACCCCTCCACTTT. Protein sequence: CASSPTTVYNSPLHF.

V and J are TRBV5-4 and TRBJ2-1; 9 bases are shared with TRBD1. J was trimmed by 8 bases and V by 1 base; bases with no gene match: 4. Germline V gives CDR1 SGHNT, CDR2 YYREEE (reference sequence). The CDR3 is 14 residues long. CDR3 loop: CASSLRQGVDEQFF. CDR3 in DNA: TGTGCCAGCAGCTTGAGACAGGGGGTGGATGAGCAGTTCTTC.

This clone appeared once. CDR3 DNA sequence: TGCGCCAGCAGCCAAGGGGCCGGGAGGAGCTACGAGCAGTACTTC. Encoded protein: CASSQGAGRSYEQYF. The chain is built from TRBV4-1 and TRBJ2-7; TRBD2 matches at 7 bases. Germline lookup yields CDR1 MGHRA and CDR2 YSYEKL. The CDR3 consists of 15 residues. The V gene end was trimmed by 1 base and the J gene end by 3 bases; junction bases not matched to a gene: 6.

The J gene is TRBJ1-5, the V gene TRBV23-1, with D possibly matching TRBD1 (6 bases). TRBV23-1 is an ORF, with its function uncertain. Deletions cut 3 bases from V and 1 base from J, with 16 bases between. The CDR3 contains 17 residues. CDR3 DNA: TGCGCCAGCAGTCATAGGGGGTTGGAAGAAAGCAATCAGCCCCAGCATTTT. Translated: CASSHRGLEESNQPQHF.

The J gene is TRBJ2-1, the V gene TRBV4-2; 15 bases line up with TRBD2. J lost 9 bases, V lost 0 bases, and 12 bases had no gene match. The V gene's germline CDR1 is LGHNA and CDR2 YNFKEQ. This CDR3 has 19 amino acids. CDR3 DNA: TGTGCCAGCAGCCAAGATAGGGGACTAGCGGGAGGTCCTGGGGGTGAGCAGTTCTTC. This translates into CASSQDRGLAGGPGGEQFF.

This clone showed up just a few times. The chain uses TRBV5-6 and TRBJ1-1; 8 bases align to TRBD1. This CDR3 is built from 18 residues. Trimming removed 0 bases from V and 3 bases from J; junction bases left unmatched: 13. Looked up from germline, CDR1 is SGHDT and CDR2 is YYEEEE. In DNA, the CDR3 is TGTGCCAGCAGCTTGGCCGGCAGGGGGCTCGGAGGAGACACTGAAGCTTTCTTT. The encoded protein is CASSLAGRGLGGDTEAFF.

Here the CDR3 DNA reads TGTGCCAGCTCACCACGGACAGGGTCAAACTACGAGCAGTACTTC. This gives the protein CASSPRTGSNYEQYF. The chain links TRBV18 to TRBJ2-7; 8 positions match TRBD1. Germline CDR1 is KGHSH and CDR2 is LQKENI. The V segment lost 1 base and the J segment 3 bases; nucleotides outside the gene matches: 5. CDR3 size: 15 residues.